This T cell receptor (beta chain) was identified during a study of Graves' ophthalmopathy and Graves' hyperthyroidism. Overall study results and limits: This model predicted ophthalmopathy progression (sensitivity around 71%, specificity 72% to 80%).

Pregnant or lactating patients and those with other autoimmune diseases or uncontrolled infections were excluded. Orbital computed tomography and thyroid ultrasound, along with TRAb, serum thyroxine and clinical symptoms, underpinned diagnosis. From RNA, the CDR3 regions of TCR beta chains were amplified and sequenced. RT-PCR in the first round used HTBI primers; a second-round multiplex PCR followed. TCRdb analysed the multiplex PCR reads with MiXCR anew, one entry per CDR3 protein. The sample records about 380,000 distinct CDR3 sequences, 15% to 17% being singletons. This clonotype has at least ten counts. Its antigen is currently unknown. A junction boundary mismatches the germline segment, possibly from a read error. CDR3 length: 14 residues. In germline, CDR1 is SGHAT, CDR2 FQDESV (reference sequence).

This clonotype was sampled from a woman between 18 and 29 years old with stable Graves' hyperthyroidism. V is TRBV11-1 and J is TRBJ1-2, with D hard to call. The sequencing sample was made of peripheral blood. In DNA form, the CDR3 reads TGTGCCAGCAGCCTAGCCGGGCGATTGGGTGACTACACCTTC. Protein sequence: CASSLAGRLGDYTF.